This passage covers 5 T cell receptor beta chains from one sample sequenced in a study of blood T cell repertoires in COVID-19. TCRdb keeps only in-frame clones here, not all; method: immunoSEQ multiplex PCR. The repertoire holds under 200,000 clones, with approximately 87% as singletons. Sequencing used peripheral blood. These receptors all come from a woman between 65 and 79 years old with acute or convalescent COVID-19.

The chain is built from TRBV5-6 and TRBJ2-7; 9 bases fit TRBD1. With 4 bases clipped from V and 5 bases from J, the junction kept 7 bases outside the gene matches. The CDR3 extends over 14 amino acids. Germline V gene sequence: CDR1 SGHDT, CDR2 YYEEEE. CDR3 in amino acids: CASSPEDRGDEQYF. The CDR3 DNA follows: TGTGCCAGCAGCCCCGAGGACAGGGGCGACGAGCAGTACTTC. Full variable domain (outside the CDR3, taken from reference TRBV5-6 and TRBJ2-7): DAGVTQSPTHLIKTRGQQVTLRCSPKSGHDTVSWYQQALGQGPQFIFQYYEEEERQRGNFPDRFSGHQFPNYSSELNVNALLLGDSALYLCASSPEDRGDEQYFGPGTRLTVT.

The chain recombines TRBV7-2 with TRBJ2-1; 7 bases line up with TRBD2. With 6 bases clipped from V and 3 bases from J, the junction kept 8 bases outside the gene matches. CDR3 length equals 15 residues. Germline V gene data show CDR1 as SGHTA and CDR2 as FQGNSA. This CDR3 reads CASSRREGRYNEQFF. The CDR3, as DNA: TGTGCCAGCAGTCGCAGGGAGGGCCGCTACAATGAGCAGTTCTTC.

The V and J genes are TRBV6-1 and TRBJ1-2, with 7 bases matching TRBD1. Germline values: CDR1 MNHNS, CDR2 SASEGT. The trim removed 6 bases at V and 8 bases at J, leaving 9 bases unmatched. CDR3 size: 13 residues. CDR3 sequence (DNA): TGTGCCAGCAGCCCCGGACAGGCGCGGGGCTACACCTTC. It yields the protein CASSPGQARGYTF.

This chain's CDR3 is CAWTRDRGGETQYF. For the CDR3, the DNA is TGTGCCTGGACTCGGGACAGGGGAGGAGAGACCCAGTACTTC. The chain combines TRBV30 with TRBJ2-5; 10 nucleotides line up with TRBD1. V lost 4 bases, J lost 4 bases, and 6 bases stayed unmatched. This CDR3 is built from 14 residues. The V gene's germline CDR1 is GTSNPN and CDR2 SVGIG (reference sequence). Combining the CDR3 with reference TRBV30 and TRBJ2-5 gives the whole variable domain SQTIHQWPATLVQPVGSPLSLECTVEGTSNPNLYWYRQAAGRGLQLLFYSVGIGQISSEVPQNLSASRPQDRQFILSSKKLLLSDSGFYLCAWTRDRGGETQYFGPGTRLLVL.

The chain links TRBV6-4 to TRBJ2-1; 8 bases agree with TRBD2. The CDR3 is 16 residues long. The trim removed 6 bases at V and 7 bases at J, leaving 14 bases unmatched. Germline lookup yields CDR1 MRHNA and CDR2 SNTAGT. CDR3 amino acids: CASSGDPGLGLNEQFF. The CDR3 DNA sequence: TGTGCCAGCAGCGGTGATCCGGGACTAGGATTAAATGAGCAGTTCTTC.